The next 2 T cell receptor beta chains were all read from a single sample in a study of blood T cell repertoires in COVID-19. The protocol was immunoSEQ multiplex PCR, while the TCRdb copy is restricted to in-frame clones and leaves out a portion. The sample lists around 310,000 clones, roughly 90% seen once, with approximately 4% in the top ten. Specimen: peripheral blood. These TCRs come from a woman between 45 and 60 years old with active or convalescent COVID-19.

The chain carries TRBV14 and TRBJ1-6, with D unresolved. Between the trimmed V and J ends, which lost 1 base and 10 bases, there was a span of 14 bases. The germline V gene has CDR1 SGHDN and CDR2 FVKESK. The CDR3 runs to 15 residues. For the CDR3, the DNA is TGTGCCAGCAGCCAAGTTAGCAGAAAAGGCTCACCCCTCCACTTT. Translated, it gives CASSQVSRKGSPLHF. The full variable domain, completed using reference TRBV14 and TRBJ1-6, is EAGVTQFPSHSVIEKGQTVTLRCDPISGHDNLYWYRRVMGKEIKFLLHFVKESKQDESGMPNNRFLAERTGGTYSTLKVQPAELEDSGVYFCASSQVSRKGSPLHFGNGTRLTVT.

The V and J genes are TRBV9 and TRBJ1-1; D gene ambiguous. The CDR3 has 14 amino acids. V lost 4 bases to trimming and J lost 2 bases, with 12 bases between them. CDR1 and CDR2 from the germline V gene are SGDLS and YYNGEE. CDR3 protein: CASSPRGENTEAFF. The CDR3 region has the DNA TGTGCCAGCAGCCCGCGCGGGGAAAACACTGAAGCTTTCTTT.